Reported below is one TCR beta chain. As yet, its antigen is unknown. The CDR3 has 13 amino acids. Germline V gene data show CDR1 as KGHSH and CDR2 as LQKENI. Trimming stripped 8 bases from V and 7 bases from J, with 18 bases between. This specimen belongs to a study of Ad26.COV2.S vaccination and SARS-CoV-2 variants. Study-wide background: Ad26.COV2.S, an intramuscular injection, was given once or twice 56 days apart.

Assay used: immunoSEQ multiplex PCR; TCRdb lists only in-frame clones, some missing. The table records over 400,000 clones, about 88% of them present only once. The study's findings and limits: Following vaccination, spike-specific CD8+ and CD4+ T cell responses reportedly exhibited substantial breadth. Vaccinees showed greater spike-specific TCR breadth than placebo recipients.

Stated treatment: some 20 received Ad26.COV2.S at low or high dose, single or two shots; about 5 received placebo; per-sample allocation not given. Sampling happened 63 days after the first vaccine or placebo injection. The vaccine antigen was prefusion-stabilized Wuhan SARS-CoV-2 spike. The specimen was peripheral blood, collected in a trial of Ad26.COV2.S vaccine versus placebo. This receptor was obtained from a person between 18 and 59 years old who received the Ad26.COV2.S COVID-19 vaccine or a placebo. The rearrangement links TRBV18 to TRBJ2-7, with D perhaps matching TRBD1 (5 bases). This chain's CDR3 is CASLAREAGEQYF. CDR3 coding DNA: TGTGCCAGCCTGGCGAGAGAGGCAGGGGAGCAGTACTTC.